This T cell receptor beta chain emerged from a study of human T cells and chemical hapten exposure. General study points: High-frequency TCRs, those above 1 in 1000, stayed the same after DPC sensitization.

MiXCR was run by TCRdb on the RACE reads, yielding one entry per CDR3 protein. In the table there are just over 350,000 distinct CDR3 sequences, over 6% of which are singletons. This clonotype showed up many times. Its specificity is unknown. The time point was: patch test 2, 6 weeks after DPC sensitization. Treatment denoted: therapeutic diphenylcyclopropenone sensitization with weekly scalp DPC. Germline V gene sequence: CDR1 MNHEY, CDR2 SVGEGT. V lost 4 bases and J lost 4, with 13 bases in between. This CDR3 region has 14 residues. This chain uses TRBV6-2 or TRBV6-3 with TRBJ1-2, with D maybe TRBD1 (6 bases). This clonotype was sampled from a woman aged 18-29 years with alopecia areata. Some clones in this sample may be carry-over from other donors' samples. The sample in question was whole blood, obtained in connection with sensitization to the hapten diphenylcyclopropenone (DPC). The CDR3: CASSSHRELYGYTF. CDR3 bases: TGTGCCAGCAGTTCCCACAGGGAACTCTATGGCTACACCTTC.